This TCR beta chain derives from a study of cytomegalovirus exposure and HLA in healthy donors. For the study at large: Early release data held 85 million to 95 million unique TCRs from HLA-typed donors. Study results and caveats: Equally common other TCR beta chains were less clonally expanded than HLA-associated ones, a later analysis found. Most TCR sequences showed up rarely, but some public TCRs showed up in many donors.

Both 60 Vbeta primers and 13 Jbeta primers went into the PCR. Assay: immunoSEQ multiplex PCR; the TCRdb copy retains only in-frame clones and omits some. The table lists approximately 58,000 clones. This CDR3 comprises 16 residues. With V trimmed by 3 bases and J by 1 base, 5 bases remained unmatched. Germline V gene lookup returns CDR1 MDHEN and CDR2 SYDVKM. Details on this clone: Its matching antigen is unknown.

Sequencing was performed on PBMCs. The J gene is TRBJ1-5, the V gene TRBV28; 8 bases are shared with TRBD1. This clonotype was sampled from a woman aged 50 to 60 in good health and CMV-seropositive. In DNA, the CDR3 is TGTGCCAGCAGTTTGGCAGGGGGCAGGAGCAATCAGCCCCAGCATTTT. It translates to CASSLAGGRSNQPQHF.